The rows below give T cell receptor beta chains drawn from one sample of a study of cytomegalovirus exposure and HLA in healthy donors. Sequencing used immunoSEQ multiplex PCR; TCRdb keeps in-frame clones, though not all of them. The table lists about 150,000 clones, 73% of them singletons. Sequences were obtained from PBMCs. The receptors were sampled from a woman aged 18-29 years in good health and CMV-seronegative. Each CDR3 is given with its conserved first and last residue. Each record gives: D gene, clone size, V gene, J gene, CDR3 protein, CDR3 DNA. D genes are given only for firm matches. Expanded clones get a size class; other rows say once, few or many, or leave the size out.

.	.	TRBV7-6	TRBJ2-6	CASLRGSGANVLTF	TGTGCCAGCCTCAGGGGCTCTGGGGCCAACGTCCTGACTTTC
TRBD2	few	TRBV5-1	TRBJ2-3	CASSLASGSSTDTQYF	TGCGCCAGCAGCCTTGCTAGCGGGAGTAGCACAGATACGCAGTATTTT
.	.	TRBV30	TRBJ1-5	CAWSPQGNQPQHF	TGTGCCTGGAGTCCGCAGGGCAATCAGCCCCAGCATTTT
TRBD1	.	TRBV4-1	TRBJ1-4	CASSPHGQGAVNEKLFF	TGCGCCAGCAGCCCCCACGGACAGGGGGCGGTTAATGAAAAACTGTTTTTT
TRBD1	few	TRBV15	TRBJ2-3	CATSRDRQGAVDTQYF	TGTGCCACCAGCAGAGATCGTCAGGGGGCGGTAGATACGCAGTATTTT
.	.	TRBV10-3	TRBJ1-5	CAISEVSTVQPQHF	TGTGCCATCAGTGAAGTCAGTACAGTTCAGCCCCAGCATTTT
.	.	TRBV9	TRBJ1-2	CASSMTGRPYGYTF	TGTGCCAGCAGTATGACAGGCCGCCCCTATGGCTACACCTTC
.	.	TRBV7-3	TRBJ1-1	CASSLDRLAEAFF	TGTGCCAGCAGCTTAGACAGGCTAGCTGAAGCTTTCTTT
.	few	TRBV19	TRBJ1-6	CASARDTYNSPLHF	TGTGCCAGCGCCCGGGACACCTATAATTCACCCCTCCACTTT
TRBD2	.	TRBV9	TRBJ2-1	CASSPRLAGINEQFF	TGTGCCAGCAGCCCTAGACTAGCGGGGATCAATGAGCAGTTCTTC
TRBD1	few	TRBV28	TRBJ2-7	CATKDRARYEQYF	TGTGCCACCAAGGACAGGGCTCGCTACGAGCAGTACTTC